Below are 27 T cell receptor beta chains sequenced from a single sample in a study of cytomegalovirus exposure and HLA in healthy donors. TCRdb keeps only in-frame clones here, not all; method: immunoSEQ multiplex PCR. The sample has 150,000 to 170,000 clones, 80% to 90% seen once. The specimen sequenced was PBMCs. These receptors all stem from a man aged 18 to 30 in good health and CMV-seropositive.

The DNA of the CDR3 is TGTGCCAGCAGCCTCGACAGGGTCACTGAAGCTTTCTTT. It codes for CASSLDRVTEAFF. V is TRBV7-6 and J is TRBJ1-1, with 7 bases fitting TRBD1. V lost 5 bases and J lost 4; bases outside the gene matches: 4. Germline values: CDR1 SGHVS, CDR2 FNYEAQ. This CDR3 is built from 13 residues.

The genes are TRBV5-6 and TRBJ2-7; tentatively, D is TRBD2 (5 bases). The CDR3 covers 14 residues. Trimming cost V 4 bases and J 0 bases, with 11 bases left between them. The germline CDR1 and CDR2 sequences are SGHDT and YYEEEE. The DNA of the CDR3 is TGTGCCAGCAGCCCGACTGGGAGCTCCTACGAGCAGTACTTC. Its translation: CASSPTGSSYEQYF.

This clone was found a few times. V gene TRBV6-5 combines with J gene TRBJ1-5; maybe TRBD1 (6 bases). Trimming took 5 bases from V and 4 from J, leaving 6 bases between them. CDR1 is MNHEY and CDR2 is SVGAGI in the germline V gene. The CDR3 loop spans 12 amino acids. In DNA, the CDR3 is TGTGCCAGCAGTACAGGGAATCAGCCCCAGCATTTT. Translating gives CASSTGNQPQHF.

The V gene is TRBV5-6, the J gene TRBJ1-6, with TRBD1 matching 10 bases. CDR1 is SGHDT, CDR2 YYEEEE, per germline. The CDR3 has 13 amino acids. Losses at the gene ends were 3 bases for V and 14 bases for J; bases not matched to a gene: 5. The CDR3 sequence: CASSWDRGPALHF. For the CDR3, the DNA is TGTGCCAGCAGCTGGGACAGGGGTCCGGCCCTCCACTTT.

The V gene is TRBV27, the J gene TRBJ2-7; the match to TRBD1 covers 8 bases. CDR1 is MNHEY and CDR2 is SMNVEV in the germline V gene (reference sequence). The CDR3 sequence is 15 residues long. V lost 2 bases, J lost 3 bases, and 6 bases stayed unmatched. Here the CDR3 DNA reads TGTGCCAGCAGTTTAGGGCCAGGGGGCTTCTACGAGCAGTACTTC. It codes for CASSLGPGGFYEQYF.

This clone was detected only a few times. This chain links TRBV15 with TRBJ2-7; TRBD2 matches at 7 bases. The CDR3 is 15 residues long. V shed 0 bases, J shed 5 bases, and the junction held 7 bases outside the gene matches. The germline CDR1 and CDR2 sequences are LNHNV and YYDKDF (reference sequence). This CDR3 is CATSRDSGGVDEQYF. The CDR3 DNA reads TGTGCCACCAGCAGAGATTCGGGGGGAGTCGACGAGCAGTACTTC.

V is TRBV7-2 and J is TRBJ2-3; D is perhaps TRBD1 (6 bases). CDR3 length: 16 amino acids. CDR1 is SGHTA and CDR2 is FQGNSA in the germline V gene. Deletions cut 4 bases from V and 3 bases from J, with 17 bases between. In nucleotides, the CDR3 is TGTGCCAGCAGCTCCCGTCTGGGGGCCGGGACAGATACGCAGTATTTT. This encodes CASSSRLGAGTDTQYF.

J is TRBJ1-1 and V is TRBV30, with a tentative D call TRBD1 (6 bases). Looked up from germline, CDR1 is GTSNPN and CDR2 is SVGIG (reference sequence). V lost 0 bases and J lost 6, with 23 bases in between. This CDR3 is 17 amino acids long. The CDR3 DNA follows: TGTGCCTGGAGTGTACGGCGGACAGCCCTAACCTCCGCTGAAGCTTTCTTT. Translated: CAWSVRRTALTSAEAFF.

The genes are TRBV5-1 and TRBJ2-5; D perhaps matches TRBD2 (6 bases). The CDR3 totals 14 residues. Germline V gene data show CDR1 as SGHRS and CDR2 as YFSETQ. Trimming took off 4 bases at V and 2 bases at J, with 12 bases between the two ends. CDR3 sequence reads: CASSPSREQETQYF. CDR3 sequence (DNA): TGCGCCAGCAGCCCTTCCCGGGAGCAAGAGACCCAGTACTTC.

The V call is TRBV19, the J call TRBJ2-1; 9 positions match TRBD2. CDR3 length equals 14 residues. Germline CDR1 is LNHDA and CDR2 is SQIVND (reference sequence). V was clipped by 4 bases and J by 3 bases; unmatched bases: 1. Here the CDR3 DNA reads TGTGCCAGTAGTAGGACTAGCGACTACAATGAGCAGTTCTTC. It is translated as CASSRTSDYNEQFF. The whole variable domain, filled in from reference TRBV19 and TRBJ2-1, reads DGGITQSPKYLFRKEGQNVTLSCEQNLNHDAMYWYRQDPGQGLRLIYYSQIVNDFQKGDIAEGYSVSREKKESFPLTVTSAQKNPTAFYLCASSRTSDYNEQFFGPGTRLTVL.

CDR3 sequence reads: CASSPAAAPRGNTIYF. CDR3 sequence (DNA): TGTGCCAGCTCACCGGCTGCCGCACCGAGGGGAAACACCATATATTTT. The J gene is TRBJ1-3, the V gene TRBV18; D unresolved. Per the germline V gene, CDR1 is KGHSH and CDR2 is LQKENI. This CDR3 is 16 amino acids long. V lost 3 bases and J lost 4, with 16 bases in between.

The chain is built from TRBV4-2 and TRBJ2-7; 7 bases fit TRBD1. V lost 0 bases to trimming and J lost 4 bases; unmatched junction nucleotides: 12. The CDR3 totals 17 residues. Germline loops: CDR1 LGHNA, CDR2 YNFKEQ. This chain's CDR3 is CASSQDLATQGSYEQYF. The CDR3 DNA is TGTGCCAGCAGCCAAGATTTGGCGACACAGGGGTCTTACGAGCAGTACTTC.

V is TRBV27 and J is TRBJ1-1; 8 bases line up with TRBD1. Germline V gene data show CDR1 as MNHEY and CDR2 as SMNVEV (reference sequence). The V and J ends lost 8 bases and 5 bases, in that order; junction bases with no gene match: 7. This CDR3 is 13 amino acids long. CDR3 bases: TGTGCCAGCGGCGGACAGGGTTTGACTGAAGCTTTCTTT. Translated: CASGGQGLTEAFF.

This sequence joins TRBV7-3 and TRBJ2-1, with a possible D match to TRBD2 (6 bases). V was pared by 5 bases and J by 6 bases, with 14 bases between. CDR3 length: 14 amino acids. CDR1 SGHTA and CDR2 FQGTGA come from the germline V gene. CDR3 sequence reads: CASSPRGRRNEQFF. The CDR3 bases are TGTGCCAGCAGCCCGCGGGGACGCCGCAATGAGCAGTTCTTC. The complete variable domain, with remaining parts taken from reference TRBV7-3 and TRBJ2-1, reads GAGVSQTPSNKVTEKGKYVELRCDPISGHTALYWYRQSLGQGPEFLIYFQGTGAADDSGLPNDRFFAVRPEGSVSTLKIQRTERGDSAVYLCASSPRGRRNEQFFGPGTRLTVL.

As concerns this clone: A read error may account for a junction end that differs from germline. The J gene is TRBJ1-6, the V gene TRBV19, with 8 bases matching TRBD1. Germline V gene data show CDR1 as LNHDA and CDR2 as SQIVND (reference sequence). The CDR3 loop spans 16 amino acids. The CDR3: CASSLSLETGDLGRRF. The DNA of the CDR3 is TGTGCCAGTAGTCTATCCCTCGAGACAGGGGACCTCGGAAGACGCTTT.

CDR3 bases: TGCGCCAGCAGCTTGGGGACTACGACAGATACGCAGTATTTT. The encoded protein is CASSLGTTTDTQYF. This chain uses TRBV5-1 with TRBJ2-3, with D possibly being TRBD2 (6 bases). The CDR3 is 14 amino acids. CDR1 SGHRS and CDR2 YFSETQ come from the germline V gene. The V end was cut by 0 bases, the J end by 3 bases, with 8 bases between.

The chain employs TRBV7-9 and TRBJ2-2; perhaps TRBD2 as D (6 bases). CDR1 and CDR2 (germline): SEHNR, FQNEAQ (reference sequence). The CDR3 contains 16 residues. The V end lost 3 bases, the J end lost 5 bases, and 16 bases lay between the germline ends. The chain's CDR3 is CASSFAGEVRTGELFF. Here the CDR3 DNA reads TGTGCCAGCAGCTTTGCTGGGGAGGTTAGGACCGGGGAGCTGTTTTTT.

V is TRBV7-3 and J is TRBJ2-1; possible D gene TRBD1, 5 bases. V lost 2 bases to trimming and J lost 10 bases, with 12 bases between them. The CDR3 consists of 13 residues. CDR1 is SGHTA, CDR2 FQGTGA, per germline. In DNA form, the CDR3 reads TGTGCCAGCAGCTTATCTCAGGGATGGGAGCAGTTCTTC. Its translation: CASSLSQGWEQFF.

The chain joins TRBV5-4 to TRBJ1-2; 10 nucleotides align to TRBD1. CDR3 length equals 15 residues. Losses at the gene ends were 9 bases for V and 4 bases for J; bases not matched to a gene: 12. CDR1 SGHNT and CDR2 YYREEE come from the germline V gene (reference sequence). Here the CDR3 DNA reads TGTGCCACCAGGGGGGTGACAGGGGGCGTCTATGGCTACACCTTC. This gives the protein CATRGVTGGVYGYTF.

The rearrangement uses TRBV7-9 and TRBJ1-4, with no clear D. The germline CDR1 and CDR2 sequences are SEHNR and FQNEAQ (reference sequence). The CDR3 totals 16 residues. The ends were cut back, 2 bases at V and 8 bases at J, with 18 bases in the middle. CDR3 sequence reads: CASSLRVGIGVEKLFF. The CDR3 region has the DNA TGTGCCAGCAGCTTACGAGTAGGGATCGGGGTGGAAAAACTGTTTTTT.

V gene TRBV19 combines with J gene TRBJ1-5; 7 bases match TRBD1. Germline-derived CDR1 and CDR2 are LNHDA and SQIVND (reference sequence). The CDR3 consists of 14 residues. V was clipped by 7 bases and J by 2 bases; unmatched bases: 5. The CDR3 DNA sequence: TGTGCCAGTATCACGGGGACAGGCAATCAGCCCCAGCATTTT. Its translation is CASITGTGNQPQHF.

This chain joins TRBV7-9 and TRBJ2-6; D may be TRBD1 (7 bases). Trimming shortened V by 5 bases and J by 3 bases, and 20 bases separated the two germline ends. The CDR3 runs 18 residues. CDR1 is SEHNR and CDR2 is FQNEAQ in the germline V gene (reference sequence). CDR3 coding DNA: TGTGCCAGCAGCCCAAGGGGACAGCGGGCTCATGGGGCCAACGTCCTGACTTTC. Translated: CASSPRGQRAHGANVLTF.

The genes are TRBV2 and TRBJ1-2; a possible D gene is TRBD1 (6 bases). Germline CDR1 SNHLY, CDR2 FYNNEI. The CDR3 totals 14 residues. The V end was cut by 4 bases, the J end by 2 bases, with 11 bases between. The CDR3 sequence is CASSAQGGNYGYTF. The CDR3 DNA reads TGTGCCAGCAGTGCACAGGGCGGGAACTATGGCTACACCTTC.

This rearrangement joins TRBV29-1 to TRBJ2-1; D perhaps matches TRBD2 (6 bases). The CDR3 is 14 amino acids. Trimming removed 6 bases at V and 8 bases at J, with 20 bases between. Per germline, CDR1 SQVTM and CDR2 ANQGSEA. The CDR3 region is CSVESGVNGDEQFF. The CDR3 coding sequence is TGCAGCGTCGAGTCGGGAGTCAACGGCGATGAGCAGTTCTTC.

The rearrangement uses TRBV6-6 and TRBJ2-1, with 8 bases lining up with TRBD2. Looked up from germline, CDR1 is MNHNY and CDR2 is SVGAGI (reference sequence). Losses at the gene ends were 11 bases for V and 6 bases for J; bases not matched to a gene: 12. This CDR3 has 14 amino acids. The chain's CDR3 is CAGSGGAGLNEQFF. In DNA form, the CDR3 reads TGTGCCGGATCGGGGGGGGCCGGCCTCAATGAGCAGTTCTTC.

J is TRBJ2-1 and V is TRBV9; 7 positions agree with TRBD2. The CDR3 runs 15 residues. The germline V gene has CDR1 SGDLS and CDR2 YYNGEE. Trimming took 4 bases from V and 9 from J; bases not matched to a gene: 13. CDR3 nucleotide sequence: TGTGCCAGCAGCCCGCGGCCTACTAGCGCAGGTGAGCAGTTCTTC. Its protein is CASSPRPTSAGEQFF.

The V call is TRBV19, the J call TRBJ1-5; D unclear. V lost 8 bases to trimming and J lost 4 bases, with 15 bases between them. This CDR3 spans 14 amino acids. From germline, CDR1 is LNHDA and CDR2 SQIVND (reference sequence). CDR3 residues: CASWSGSGNQPQHF. CDR3 in DNA: TGTGCCAGTTGGAGCGGGTCCGGGAATCAGCCCCAGCATTTT.